This T cell receptor (beta chain) was sequenced during a study of T-cell memory formation after mild COVID-19. Findings of the study overall: Cross-reactive memory apparently joined, as some responding clones appeared in pre-infection memory. For contracting clones, CD4+ ones sat mainly in CM and EM, CD8+ in EMRA.

Germline V gives CDR1 MNHNY, CDR2 SVGAGI (reference sequence). V was trimmed by 7 bases and J by 6 bases, leaving 19 bases between them. The CDR3 totals 15 residues. This clonotype was detected many times. The antigen is not known. One entry per CDR3 protein results from TCRdb running MiXCR on the 5' RACE reads. The table includes more than 75,000 distinct CDR3 sequences, approximately 15% detected once. The sequenced material came from PBMCs or a T cell subset sorted from them (not recorded which). The source of this sequence is an adult woman who had mild COVID-19 (a few samples of this study predate the infection). Cell type and time point are not known. The rearrangement uses TRBV6-6 and TRBJ1-5, with D perhaps TRBD1 (5 bases). The CDR3 reads CASTTFPGSRQPQHF. In nucleotides, the CDR3 is TGTGCCAGCACCACCTTCCCAGGGTCTCGTCAGCCCCAGCATTTT.